The 32 T cell receptor beta chains reported below all come from one sample, sequenced in a study of OX40 agonist ivuxolimab in advanced cancers. Data came from immunoSEQ multiplex PCR; TCRdb stores just in-frame clones and leaves some out. The sample has roughly 56,000 clones, over 75% seen once. Here the sequenced sample was CD4+ or CD8+ T cells sorted from blood, taken in a trial of the OX40 agonist ivuxolimab. The receptors were gathered from an adult with an advanced solid tumor such as melanoma, head and neck, liver or kidney cancer.

The CDR3 loop is CASHSGGTDTQYF. CDR3 nucleotides: TGTGCCAGCCATAGCGGGGGCACAGATACGCAGTATTTT. The chain employs TRBV6-5 and TRBJ2-3; 8 bases are shared with TRBD2. Germline V gene lookup returns CDR1 MNHEY and CDR2 SVGAGI. The trim removed 8 bases at V and 1 base at J, leaving 2 bases unmatched. CDR3 length: 13 residues.

The CDR3 here is CASSGSRFRETQYF. The DNA for the CDR3 is TGTGCCAGCAGCGGCAGTCGGTTTCGGGAGACCCAGTACTTC. The chain carries TRBV11-3 and TRBJ2-5; D gene ambiguous. Trimming left V 5 bases short and J 5 bases short, with 15 bases between. In germline, CDR1 is SGHNT, CDR2 YENEEA. The CDR3 loop spans 14 amino acids.

This sequence joins TRBV2 and TRBJ1-3; D possibly corresponds to TRBD1 (5 bases). The CDR3 runs to 14 residues. V lost 7 bases to trimming and J lost 3 bases, with 13 bases between them. Germline V lookup: CDR1 SNHLY, CDR2 FYNNEI. CDR3 nucleotide sequence: TGTGCCAGCAAGGGACGGGGACTTGGAAACACCATATATTTT. This sequence encodes CASKGRGLGNTIYF.

The chain links TRBV14 to TRBJ2-1; D tentatively reads TRBD1 or TRBD2 (5 bases each). CDR3 length: 19 residues. Germline V gives CDR1 SGHDN, CDR2 FVKESK. V was cut by 0 bases and J by 9 bases, with 27 bases left in between. CDR3 bases: TGTGCCAGCAGCCAAGATCCCCCGCTAGCCAGACGAAAGGGGAGTGAGCAGTTCTTC. Its protein is CASSQDPPLARRKGSEQFF. The full variable domain, its missing parts supplied by reference TRBV14 and TRBJ2-1, is EAGVTQFPSHSVIEKGQTVTLRCDPISGHDNLYWYRRVMGKEIKFLLHFVKESKQDESGMPNNRFLAERTGGTYSTLKVQPAELEDSGVYFCASSQDPPLARRKGSEQFFGPGTRLTVL.

V gene TRBV10-3 combines with J gene TRBJ2-1, with 11 bases fitting TRBD2. The CDR3 has 16 amino acids. Germline values: CDR1 ENHRY, CDR2 SYGVKD. J lost 8 bases, V lost 5 bases, and 11 bases had no gene match. The CDR3 spells CAISRATSGGSDEQFF. The CDR3 DNA reads TGTGCCATCAGTCGTGCTACTAGCGGGGGCTCCGATGAGCAGTTCTTC.

The gene calls are TRBV7-3 and TRBJ2-1; 8 bases are a match to TRBD1. Unmatched junction bases numbered 9, after V lost 5 bases and J lost 6 bases. The CDR3 runs to 15 residues. Germline CDR1 reads SGHTA; CDR2 reads FQGTGA. CDR3 protein: CASSPATGGVNEQFF. CDR3 sequence (DNA): TGTGCCAGCAGCCCAGCTACAGGGGGAGTCAATGAGCAGTTCTTC.

V and J are TRBV30 and TRBJ2-1; TRBD2 agrees at 8 bases. This CDR3 is built from 15 residues. Trimming took 0 bases from V and 2 from J; bases not matched to a gene: 3. Germline CDR1 and CDR2: GTSNPN and SVGIG (reference sequence). CDR3 loop: CAWSVGRGAYNEQFF. Here the CDR3 DNA reads TGTGCCTGGAGTGTCGGGCGGGGGGCCTACAATGAGCAGTTCTTC.

V is TRBV4-1 and J is TRBJ2-2, with 7 bases fitting TRBD1. CDR1 and CDR2 from the germline V gene are MGHRA and YSYEKL. Trimming removed 4 bases from V and 4 bases from J; junction bases left unmatched: 15. The CDR3 totals 18 residues. The CDR3 reads CASSRDHRGTASTGELFF. The CDR3 DNA follows: TGCGCCAGCAGCCGAGATCACAGGGGAACTGCGAGCACCGGGGAGCTGTTTTTT.

The genes are TRBV7-9 and TRBJ2-5; D remains ambiguous. V lost 5 bases and J 0 bases, leaving 4 bases between the germline ends. The CDR3 totals 12 residues. Germline V gene sequence: CDR1 SEHNR, CDR2 FQNEAQ (reference sequence). The CDR3 spells CASSPYQETQYF. The CDR3, as DNA: TGTGCCAGCAGCCCGTACCAAGAGACCCAGTACTTC.

This clone appeared a few times. The V gene is TRBV5-1, the J gene TRBJ2-7, with a possible D match to TRBD1 (5 bases). The CDR3 length is 15 residues. Germline values: CDR1 SGHRS, CDR2 YFSETQ. Trimming shortened V by 0 bases and J by 3 bases, and 13 bases separated the two germline ends. The CDR3 nucleotides read TGCGCCAGCAGCTTGGGACAGCAAAAAGGCTACGAGCAGTACTTC. Translating gives CASSLGQQKGYEQYF.

The V and J genes are TRBV10-1 and TRBJ2-7, with 12 bases lining up with TRBD2. This CDR3 has 14 amino acids. The J segment lost 7 bases and the V segment lost 6 bases, leaving 7 bases of the junction unmatched. Germline CDR1 WNHNN, CDR2 SYGVQD (reference sequence). The CDR3 reads CASSLLAGGGEQYF. The CDR3 coding sequence is TGCGCCAGCAGCTTACTAGCGGGAGGTGGAGAGCAGTACTTC.

The genes are TRBV30 and TRBJ1-6; no clear D gene. CDR1 and CDR2 (germline): GTSNPN, SVGIG (reference sequence). V was clipped by 1 base and J by 0 bases, with 7 bases between them. CDR3 length: 15 amino acids. CDR3 loop: CAWSAEHSYNSPLHF. The CDR3 DNA follows: TGTGCCTGGAGTGCAGAACACTCCTATAATTCACCCCTCCACTTT.

As concerns this clone: The sample holds other DNA sequences that translate to the same CDR3. The CDR3 bases are TGTGCCAGCAGTGAAGTTACAGGGGGCGCCTCGGAGACTGAAGCTTTCTTT. Amino acids: CASSEVTGGASETEAFF. The rearrangement links TRBV6-1 to TRBJ1-1; 9 bases fit TRBD1. Trimming took 1 base from V and 5 from J; bases not matched to a gene: 11. CDR3 length: 17 amino acids. Germline V CDR1 and CDR2: MNHNS, SASEGT.

The genes are TRBV6-6 and TRBJ1-2; tentatively, D is TRBD1 (5 bases). The CDR3 runs to 14 residues. The germline V gene has CDR1 MNHNY and CDR2 SVGAGI (reference sequence). V dropped 2 bases and J dropped 4 bases, with 11 bases sitting between them. The CDR3 loop is CASSYDSRGYGYTF. The CDR3 coding sequence is TGTGCCAGCAGTTACGATTCGAGGGGCTATGGCTACACCTTC.

This sequence joins TRBV19 and TRBJ1-3, with no clear D. With 5 bases removed from V and 5 bases from J, the gap between germline ends came to 7 bases. CDR3 size: 12 residues. CDR1 is LNHDA, CDR2 SQIVND, per germline (reference sequence). The CDR3 sequence is CASSEGRNTIYF. The DNA of the CDR3 is TGTGCCAGTAGTGAAGGAAGAAACACCATATATTTT. Variable domain in full (rest from reference TRBV19 and TRBJ1-3): DGGITQSPKYLFRKEGQNVTLSCEQNLNHDAMYWYRQDPGQGLRLIYYSQIVNDFQKGDIAEGYSVSREKKESFPLTVTSAQKNPTAFYLCASSEGRNTIYFGEGSWLTVV.

The V call is TRBV29-1, the J call TRBJ1-6; D is possibly TRBD1 (6 bases). CDR1 is SQVTM, CDR2 ANQGSEA, per germline. The CDR3 is made up of 16 amino acids. The V and J ends lost 3 bases and 0 bases respectively, with 12 bases between them. The CDR3 nucleotides read TGCAGCGTTGAGGGCACAGGGAGCTCCTATAATTCACCCCTCCACTTT. Translating gives CSVEGTGSSYNSPLHF.

The gene calls are TRBV9 and TRBJ1-2; no clear D. V lost 5 bases to trimming and J lost 2 bases, with 10 bases between them. The CDR3 runs 13 residues. Germline CDR1 is SGDLS and CDR2 is YYNGEE. Here the CDR3 DNA reads TGTGCCAGCAGTTGGGCAGGAAACTATGGCTACACCTTC. Protein: CASSWAGNYGYTF.

The CDR3 spells CASSLDRGQAGYTF. The CDR3, as DNA: TGTGCCAGCAGCTTAGACAGGGGGCAAGCTGGCTACACCTTC. This sequence joins TRBV7-2 and TRBJ1-2; 9 nucleotides agree with TRBD1. Per the germline V gene, CDR1 is SGHTA and CDR2 is FQGNSA. The ends lost 1 base at V and 7 bases at J; junction bases unmatched: 4. The CDR3 is made up of 14 amino acids.

The chain couples TRBV10-2 to TRBJ1-5, with D possibly TRBD1 on 6 matching bases. CDR3 length equals 13 residues. V was cut by 7 bases and J by 5 bases, with 12 bases left in between. Germline CDR1 WSHSY, CDR2 SAAADI. CDR3 DNA sequence: TGCGCCAGCAATAGGGCAGGGGATCAGCCCCAGCATTTT. Protein product: CASNRAGDQPQHF.

V is TRBV5-4 and J is TRBJ1-1; no definite D call. The CDR3 has 13 residues. V lost 4 bases and J lost 1, with 8 bases in between. Germline values: CDR1 SGHNT, CDR2 YYREEE (reference sequence). The CDR3 sequence: CASSPASNTEAFF. The DNA of the CDR3 is TGTGCCAGCAGCCCCGCGTCGAACACTGAAGCTTTCTTT.

V is TRBV29-1 and J is TRBJ2-1, with 8 bases fitting TRBD1. CDR1 SQVTM and CDR2 ANQGSEA come from the germline V gene. The V and J ends lost 6 bases and 6 bases, in that order; junction bases with no gene match: 16. The CDR3 runs 16 residues. The CDR3 coding sequence is TGCAGCGTGCAACCTGTGGGCAGGGGGCGTTTCAATGAGCAGTTCTTC. It translates to CSVQPVGRGRFNEQFF.

The V gene is TRBV7-2, the J gene TRBJ2-5; TRBD2 aligns across 7 bases. Germline V CDR1 and CDR2: SGHTA, FQGNSA. There are 15 residues in the CDR3. The J segment lost 1 base and the V segment lost 2 bases, leaving 4 bases of the junction unmatched. CDR3 residues: CASSLTRTSQETQYF. In DNA, the CDR3 is TGTGCCAGCAGCTTAACCAGGACTAGCCAAGAGACCCAGTACTTC.

The DNA of the CDR3 is TGTGCCAGCAGCAGAGAGGCGCTAGCGGGGGTGGAGTTCTTC. This gives the protein CASSREALAGVEFF. The chain carries TRBV9 and TRBJ2-1; TRBD2 matches at 10 bases. The CDR3 is made up of 14 amino acids. J lost 14 bases, V lost 4 bases, and 12 bases had no gene match. Germline-derived CDR1 and CDR2 are SGDLS and YYNGEE.

In nucleotides, the CDR3 is TGCGCCAGCAGCTTGGCAGCGGGGGGCACTGAAGCTTTCTTT. Translating it yields CASSLAAGGTEAFF. The rearrangement links TRBV5-1 to TRBJ1-1; D is possibly TRBD1 (5 bases). V lost 0 bases and J lost 4, with 10 bases in between. Germline assignment: CDR1 SGHRS and CDR2 YFSETQ. The CDR3 is 14 amino acids. Using reference TRBV5-1 and TRBJ1-1 for the parts outside the CDR3, the full variable domain is KAGVTQTPRYLIKTRGQQVTLSCSPISGHRSVSWYQQTPGQGLQFLFEYFSETQRNKGNFPGRFSGRQFSNSRSEMNVSTLELGDSALYLCASSLAAGGTEAFFGQGTRLTVV.

This chain joins TRBV6-4 and TRBJ1-6; D uncertain. V was trimmed by 5 bases and J by 9 bases, leaving 11 bases between them. This CDR3 is 13 amino acids long. The germline V gene encodes CDR1 MRHNA and CDR2 SNTAGT. CDR3 in amino acids: CASSIEPTSPLHF. The CDR3 DNA follows: TGTGCCAGCAGTATTGAACCAACTTCACCCCTCCACTTT.

The genes are TRBV7-2 and TRBJ1-6; D is perhaps TRBD1 (6 bases). There are 15 residues in the CDR3. Germline V gene data show CDR1 as SGHTA and CDR2 as FQGNSA. V was trimmed by 2 bases and J by 10 bases, leaving 15 bases between them. The CDR3 region is CASSLHGQGNSPLHF. In DNA form, the CDR3 reads TGTGCCAGCAGCTTACATGGTCAGGGGAACTCACCCCTCCACTTT.

The chain recombines TRBV5-1 with TRBJ2-1; TRBD2 matches 8 bases. V was pared by 4 bases and J by 7 bases, with 16 bases of the junction left unmatched. This CDR3 spans 17 amino acids. Per the germline V gene, CDR1 is SGHRS and CDR2 is YFSETQ. The DNA for the CDR3 is TGCGCCAGCAGCCCGGAGCCGGGACTAGTTTTCAAGAATGAGCAGTTCTTC. Its protein is CASSPEPGLVFKNEQFF.

The chain joins TRBV5-5 to TRBJ1-4; 10 bases are a match to TRBD1. The CDR3 contains 14 residues. V was pared by 4 bases and J by 7 bases, with 4 bases of the junction left unmatched. The V gene's germline CDR1 is SGHKS and CDR2 YYEKEE (reference sequence). CDR3 region: CASSRTGGFEKLFF. The CDR3 DNA reads TGTGCCAGCAGCCGGACAGGGGGGTTTGAAAAACTGTTTTTT.

This chain uses TRBV11-2 with TRBJ2-7; D is undetermined. Trimming removed 4 bases from V and 4 bases from J, with 11 bases in between. Per the germline V gene, CDR1 is SGHAT and CDR2 is FQNNGV. The CDR3 has 13 residues. The CDR3 DNA reads as TGTGCCAGCAGCTCAGCCCACGAATACGAGCAGTACTTC. It specifies CASSSAHEYEQYF.

This chain links TRBV9 with TRBJ2-1, with 9 nucleotides matching TRBD1. Trimming cost V 4 bases and J 10 bases; bases outside gene matches: 18. CDR3 length: 17 amino acids. Germline lookup yields CDR1 SGDLS and CDR2 YYNGEE. CDR3 region: CASSWGPTGGAESEQFF. CDR3 nucleotide sequence: TGTGCCAGCAGCTGGGGACCTACAGGGGGCGCTGAGTCCGAGCAGTTCTTC.

The chain is built from TRBV5-1 and TRBJ1-4, with no clear D. This CDR3 is built from 15 residues. CDR1 is SGHRS, CDR2 YFSETQ, per germline. V was pared by 0 bases and J by 4 bases, with 10 bases between. CDR3 loop: CASSLGAGNNEKLFF. In DNA, the CDR3 is TGCGCCAGCAGCTTGGGGGCCGGGAATAATGAAAAACTGTTTTTT.

In its sample, this clone was seen once. V usage is TRBV18 and J usage is TRBJ1-1; weak D call: TRBD1 (6 bases). V shed 2 bases and J shed 1 base, with 8 bases lying between them. The CDR3 length is 14 residues. Germline V gene lookup returns CDR1 KGHSH and CDR2 LQKENI. The CDR3, as DNA: TGTGCCAGCTCACCATACAGGGAGAACACTGAAGCTTTCTTT. Protein product: CASSPYRENTEAFF.